This T cell receptor beta chain was recorded in a study of shared clonotypes between healthy human individuals. General study points: Naive subsets generally had larger estimated richness than memory subsets. Investigators expected sequencing depth to affect clonotype sharing among donors. All-four-donor shared clonotypes had higher generation probabilities than non-shared clonotypes did.

Here immunoSEQ multiplex PCR was the method, and the copy in TCRdb shows in-frame clones only, minus some. The sample shows about 2.3 million clones, less than 95% of them seen only once. With 2 bases removed from V and 7 bases from J, the gap between germline ends came to 14 bases. There are 15 residues in the CDR3. Germline V gene sequence: CDR1 MNHEY, CDR2 SVGAGI. Only a few counts were recorded for this clone. The antigen is not known. The sequence was obtained from a young man in good health. Some clones in this sample may be carry-over from other donors' samples. The chain carries TRBV6-5 and TRBJ1-4; tentatively, D is TRBD1 (5 bases). Sequences were obtained from naive CD4+ T cells from PBMCs. Subset given: CD45RA+ positively selected. CDR3 in amino acids: CASSYGAGIGEKLFF. The CDR3 bases are TGTGCCAGCAGTTACGGGGCAGGGATTGGTGAAAAACTGTTTTTT.